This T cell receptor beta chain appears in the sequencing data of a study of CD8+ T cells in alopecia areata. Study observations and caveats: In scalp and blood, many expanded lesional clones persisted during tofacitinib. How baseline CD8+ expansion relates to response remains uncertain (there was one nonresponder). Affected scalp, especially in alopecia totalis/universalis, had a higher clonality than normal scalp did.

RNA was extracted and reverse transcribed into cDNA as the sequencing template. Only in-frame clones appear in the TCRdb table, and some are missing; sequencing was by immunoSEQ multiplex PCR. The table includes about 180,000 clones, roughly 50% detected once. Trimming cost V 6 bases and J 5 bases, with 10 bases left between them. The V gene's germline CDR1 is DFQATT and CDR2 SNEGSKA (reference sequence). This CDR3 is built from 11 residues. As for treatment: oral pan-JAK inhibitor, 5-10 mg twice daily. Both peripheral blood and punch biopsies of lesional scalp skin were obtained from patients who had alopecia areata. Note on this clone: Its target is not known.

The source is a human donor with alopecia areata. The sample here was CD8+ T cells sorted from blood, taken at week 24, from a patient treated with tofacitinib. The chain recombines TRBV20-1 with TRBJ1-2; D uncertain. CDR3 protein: CSAPDQYGYTF. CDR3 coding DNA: TGCAGTGCGCCGGACCAATATGGCTACACCTTC.